The 12 T cell receptor beta chains in this list originate from one sample, sequenced in a study of blood T cell repertoires in COVID-19. Using immunoSEQ multiplex PCR, the repertoire was profiled, and TCRdb retains in-frame clones only, with some absent. Altogether under 13,000 clones are present, less than 90% being singletons, with the ten largest covering more than 9.5%. The sequenced sample consisted of peripheral blood. These receptors originate from a human donor in a cohort sampled during active COVID-19.

By sample share, this clone is medium-sized. The gene calls are TRBV11-2 and TRBJ2-1; TRBD2 matches at 9 bases. CDR1 is SGHAT and CDR2 is FQNNGV in the germline V gene. The CDR3 is 15 amino acids. Losses at the gene ends were 1 base for V and 8 bases for J; bases not matched to a gene: 6. The CDR3 loop is CASSLVGLALDEQFF. The CDR3 region has the DNA TGTGCCAGCAGCTTAGTGGGACTAGCTCTAGATGAGCAGTTCTTC.

V is TRBV6-5 and J is TRBJ2-3; D is perhaps TRBD1 (5 bases). The CDR3 is 16 residues long. Trimming took 1 base from V and 2 from J, leaving 13 bases between them. The germline CDR1 and CDR2 sequences are MNHEY and SVGAGI. The CDR3 sequence is CASSYFSAGITDTQYF. DNA of the CDR3: TGTGCCAGCAGTTACTTCTCTGCAGGGATCACAGATACGCAGTATTTT.

This clone was observed a handful of times. This chain links TRBV10-2 with TRBJ1-2, with 7 bases identical to TRBD1. Germline lookup yields CDR1 WSHSY and CDR2 SAAADI. Trimming removed 3 bases from V and 4 bases from J; junction bases left unmatched: 5. CDR3 size: 14 residues. The DNA for the CDR3 is TGCGCCAGCAGTGACATACAGGGGTTCTATGGCTACACCTTC. Its protein is CASSDIQGFYGYTF.

The V gene is TRBV5-1, the J gene TRBJ2-5; D might be TRBD2 (5 bases). CDR3 length equals 15 residues. V lost 4 bases to trimming and J lost 2 bases, with 15 bases between them. Per germline, CDR1 SGHRS and CDR2 YFSETQ. The CDR3 region is CASSPGMAPQETQYF. The CDR3 bases are TGCGCCAGCAGCCCCGGGATGGCACCGCAAGAGACCCAGTACTTC.

The table lists this clone with a count of one. The chain joins TRBV28 to TRBJ2-3, with 9 bases that match TRBD1. The CDR3 runs to 15 residues. From germline, CDR1 is MDHEN and CDR2 SYDVKM. V shed 5 bases, J shed 6 bases, and the junction held 9 bases outside the gene matches. The CDR3 DNA reads as TGTGCCAGCAGTACCGGGACAGGGCCCACCGATACGCAGTATTTT. Amino acid sequence: CASSTGTGPTDTQYF.

The rearrangement joins TRBV28 to TRBJ2-1, with 8 bases lining up with TRBD2. V gave up 5 bases and J gave up 3 bases; unmatched junction bases: 6. Germline lookup yields CDR1 MDHEN and CDR2 SYDVKM. The CDR3 loop spans 15 amino acids. The CDR3 protein is CASSRAGGLYNEQFF. Written as DNA, the CDR3 is TGTGCCAGCAGTCGGGCGGGAGGCCTCTACAATGAGCAGTTCTTC.

The rearrangement uses TRBV30 and TRBJ1-1, with D hard to call. The CDR3 is 12 residues long. V lost 4 bases and J lost 0, with 6 bases in between. From germline, CDR1 is GTSNPN and CDR2 SVGIG (reference sequence). For the CDR3, the DNA is TGTGCCTGGATCCTAATGAACACTGAAGCTTTCTTT. Protein sequence: CAWILMNTEAFF.

The CDR3 bases are TGTGCCAGCAGATGGAGTTTGGGGGCCAACGTCCTGACTTTC. Amino acids: CASRWSLGANVLTF. This chain uses TRBV2 with TRBJ2-6; D is ambiguous. Trimming cost V 6 bases and J 4 bases, with 10 bases left between them. CDR3 length: 14 amino acids. CDR1 SNHLY and CDR2 FYNNEI come from the germline V gene.

In this sample, this clone turned up once. This chain uses TRBV7-9 with TRBJ2-3, with D tentatively TRBD2 (5 bases). The CDR3 consists of 18 residues. V lost 1 base and J lost 5, with 22 bases in between. Germline assignment: CDR1 SEHNR and CDR2 FQNEAQ (reference sequence). The CDR3 DNA reads TGTGCCAGCAGCTTAGACTTTAAACTTCGGGGTTTGGGAGATACGCAGTATTTT. It codes for CASSLDFKLRGLGDTQYF.

This rearrangement joins TRBV9 to TRBJ2-4; D is perhaps TRBD1 (7 bases). Trimming left V 3 bases short and J 8 bases short, with 15 bases between. This CDR3 contains 14 residues. Germline assignment: CDR1 SGDLS and CDR2 YYNGEE. The CDR3: CASSARQGGDIQYF. The DNA of the CDR3 is TGTGCCAGCAGCGCCCGACAGGGCGGGGACATTCAGTACTTC.

CDR3: CASSSGQEVGTEAFF. DNA of the CDR3: TGTGCCAGCAGCTCCGGACAGGAGGTGGGCACTGAAGCTTTCTTT. This chain links TRBV5-4 with TRBJ1-1, with 7 bases aligning to TRBD1. The ends lost 3 bases at V and 4 bases at J; junction bases unmatched: 9. The CDR3 has 15 residues. Germline-derived CDR1 and CDR2 are SGHNT and YYREEE (reference sequence).

For the CDR3, the DNA is TGTGCCAGCAGCCGCACAGGGGGGTATGGCTACACCTTC. It translates to CASSRTGGYGYTF. The chain has TRBV6-6 and TRBJ1-2; 8 bases are a match to TRBD1. The CDR3 sequence is 13 residues long. V lost 6 bases and J lost 5; bases outside the gene matches: 5. Germline V gives CDR1 MNHNY, CDR2 SVGAGI (reference sequence).